The TCR beta chain described here comes from a study of blood T cell repertoires in COVID-19. This CDR3 region has 14 residues. The junction had 6 bases not matched to a gene; V was cut back by 3 bases and J by 4 bases. Germline V gene lookup returns CDR1 SGHTA and CDR2 FQGNSA. Profiled with immunoSEQ multiplex PCR; TCRdb holds only in-frame clones, not every one. The sample gives approximately 210,000 clones, 75% to 90% of which show up once; about 2.2% is in the top ten. This sequence was found in a man aged 25-45 years who had recovered from COVID-19. J is TRBJ2-7 and V is TRBV7-2, with TRBD1 matching 7 bases. The sequenced sample was peripheral blood. CDR3 amino acids: CASSFPGQSYEQYF. The CDR3 DNA is TGTGCCAGCAGCTTCCCGGGACAGTCTTACGAGCAGTACTTC.